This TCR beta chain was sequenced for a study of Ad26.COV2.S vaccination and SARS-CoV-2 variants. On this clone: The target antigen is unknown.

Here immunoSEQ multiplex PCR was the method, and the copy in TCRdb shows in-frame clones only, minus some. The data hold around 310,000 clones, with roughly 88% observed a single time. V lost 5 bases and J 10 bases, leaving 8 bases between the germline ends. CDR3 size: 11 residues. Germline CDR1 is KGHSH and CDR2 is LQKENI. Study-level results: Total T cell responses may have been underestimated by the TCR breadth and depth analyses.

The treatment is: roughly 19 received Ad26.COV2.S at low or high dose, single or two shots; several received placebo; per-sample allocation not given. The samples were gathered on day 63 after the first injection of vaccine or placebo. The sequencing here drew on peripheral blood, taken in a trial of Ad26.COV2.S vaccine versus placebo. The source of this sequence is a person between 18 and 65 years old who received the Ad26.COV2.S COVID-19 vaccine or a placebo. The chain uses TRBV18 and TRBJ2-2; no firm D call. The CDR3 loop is CASSILEELFF. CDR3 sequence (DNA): TGTGCCAGCTCAATTTTGGAGGAGCTGTTTTTT.